A selection of T cell receptor beta chains follows, all from one sample in a study of cytotoxic CD8 clonotypes in ibrutinib-treated CLL. Only in-frame clones appear in the TCRdb table, and some are missing; sequencing was by immunoSEQ multiplex PCR. The sample includes some 50,000 clones, 45% to 60% of them seen just once. The source was PBMCs, collected after 24 months of ibrutinib treatment. The origin of the receptors is a human donor with chronic lymphocytic leukemia. The CDR3 runs from the conserved cysteine through the conserved F or W. The order of the fields is CDR3 length, J gene, D gene, V gene, clone size, CDR3 protein, CDR3 DNA. A D gene is named only where the DNA matches it firmly. Where a row states a size, it is once, few, many or the class of an expanded clone; other rows omit it.

cdr3_length: 14; j_call: TRBJ1-1; d_call: -; v_call: TRBV2; clone_size: once; cdr3_aa: CASSGPGARTEAFF; cdr3_nt: TGTGCCAGCAGTGGCCCGGGGGCGAGGACTGAAGCTTTCTTT
cdr3_length: 13; j_call: TRBJ2-5; d_call: -; v_call: TRBV5-1; clone_size: few; cdr3_aa: CASSLQGSETQYF; cdr3_nt: TGCGCCAGCAGCCTACAGGGTTCGGAGACCCAGTACTTC
cdr3_length: 14; j_call: TRBJ1-5; d_call: -; v_call: TRBV7-9; clone_size: few; cdr3_aa: CASSLEGGNQPQHF; cdr3_nt: TGTGCCAGCAGCCTGGAGGGGGGGAATCAGCCCCAGCATTTT
cdr3_length: 14; j_call: TRBJ1-3; d_call: -; v_call: TRBV19; clone_size: -; cdr3_aa: CASSIASSGNTIYF; cdr3_nt: TGTGCCAGTAGTATCGCCAGCTCTGGAAACACCATATATTTT
cdr3_length: 15; j_call: TRBJ2-1; d_call: TRBD2; v_call: TRBV5-6; clone_size: -; cdr3_aa: CASSPTSGAYSEQFF; cdr3_nt: TGTGCCAGCAGCCCAACTAGCGGGGCGTACAGTGAGCAGTTCTTC
cdr3_length: 16; j_call: TRBJ2-5; d_call: TRBD2; v_call: TRBV7-9; clone_size: -; cdr3_aa: CASSPSSGGSRETQYF; cdr3_nt: TGTGCCAGCAGCCCCTCTAGCGGGGGTTCCAGAGAGACCCAGTACTTC
cdr3_length: 13; j_call: TRBJ2-1; d_call: -; v_call: TRBV25-1; clone_size: -; cdr3_aa: CASSEYQFNEQFF; cdr3_nt: TGTGCCAGCAGTGAATACCAGTTCAATGAGCAGTTCTTC
cdr3_length: 18; j_call: TRBJ1-6; d_call: -; v_call: TRBV27; clone_size: -; cdr3_aa: CASRPYARDDPLNSPLHF; cdr3_nt: TGTGCCAGCAGACCTTACGCCAGGGATGATCCCCTCAATTCACCCCTCCACTTT
cdr3_length: 14; j_call: TRBJ1-2; d_call: -; v_call: TRBV5-1; clone_size: once; cdr3_aa: CASSLGQSFYGYTF; cdr3_nt: TGCGCCAGCAGCTTGGGACAGTCCTTCTATGGCTACACCTTC
cdr3_length: 14; j_call: TRBJ1-1; d_call: -; v_call: TRBV19; clone_size: once; cdr3_aa: CASSHGGAQFEAFF; cdr3_nt: TGTGCCAGTAGCCATGGGGGGGCCCAGTTCGAAGCTTTCTTT
cdr3_length: 15; j_call: TRBJ2-3; d_call: -; v_call: TRBV11-3; clone_size: -; cdr3_aa: CASSAGLAGTDTQYF; cdr3_nt: TGTGCCAGCAGCGCCGGGTTAGCGGGCACAGATACGCAGTATTTT
cdr3_length: 14; j_call: TRBJ1-3; d_call: -; v_call: TRBV19; clone_size: -; cdr3_aa: CASTPDPAGNTIYF; cdr3_nt: TGTGCCAGTACCCCGGACCCGGCCGGAAACACCATATATTTT
cdr3_length: 13; j_call: TRBJ1-2; d_call: -; v_call: TRBV5-6; clone_size: -; cdr3_aa: CASSPGPDYGYTF; cdr3_nt: TGTGCCAGCAGCCCGGGGCCTGACTATGGCTACACCTTC
cdr3_length: 14; j_call: TRBJ2-3; d_call: -; v_call: TRBV4-2; clone_size: -; cdr3_aa: CASSQDFGPDTQYF; cdr3_nt: TGTGCCAGCAGCCAAGATTTTGGGCCGGATACGCAGTATTTT
cdr3_length: 15; j_call: TRBJ1-4; d_call: -; v_call: TRBV5-1; clone_size: once; cdr3_aa: CASSLGLQGNEKLFF; cdr3_nt: TGCGCCAGCAGCTTAGGGCTGCAGGGTAATGAAAAACTGTTTTTT
cdr3_length: 14; j_call: TRBJ2-7; d_call: -; v_call: TRBV7-9; clone_size: few; cdr3_aa: CASSSGLNSNEQYF; cdr3_nt: TGTGCCAGCAGCTCGGGACTGAACTCCAACGAGCAGTACTTC
cdr3_length: 14; j_call: TRBJ2-7; d_call: -; v_call: TRBV2; clone_size: -; cdr3_aa: CASTRGGRGGEQYF; cdr3_nt: TGTGCCAGCACCCGAGGGGGCAGGGGAGGCGAGCAGTACTTC
cdr3_length: 18; j_call: TRBJ2-3; d_call: TRBD2; v_call: TRBV5-1; clone_size: -; cdr3_aa: CASSLVVLAGEPADTQYF; cdr3_nt: TGCGCCAGCAGCTTGGTGGTGCTAGCGGGGGAGCCAGCAGATACGCAGTATTTT
cdr3_length: 13; j_call: TRBJ1-1; d_call: -; v_call: TRBV2; clone_size: few; cdr3_aa: CASRGGAGTEAFF; cdr3_nt: TGTGCCAGCCGGGGGGGCGCAGGCACTGAAGCTTTCTTT
cdr3_length: 15; j_call: TRBJ1-6; d_call: -; v_call: TRBV6-4; clone_size: few; cdr3_aa: CASSVTGESSSPLHF; cdr3_nt: TGTGCCAGCAGTGTCACGGGGGAGAGTAGCTCACCCCTCCACTTT
cdr3_length: 15; j_call: TRBJ2-3; d_call: TRBD2; v_call: TRBV4-2; clone_size: -; cdr3_aa: CASSQDSGVTDTQYF; cdr3_nt: TGTGCCAGCAGCCAAGACAGCGGGGTGACAGATACGCAGTATTTT
cdr3_length: 16; j_call: TRBJ1-3; d_call: TRBD1; v_call: TRBV6-5; clone_size: -; cdr3_aa: CASSYSGTGVGNTIYF; cdr3_nt: TGTGCCAGCAGTTACTCCGGGACAGGGGTTGGAAACACCATATATTTT
cdr3_length: 16; j_call: TRBJ2-2; d_call: -; v_call: TRBV19; clone_size: -; cdr3_aa: CASSRLTSPNTGELFF; cdr3_nt: TGTGCCAGTAGCCGGCTGACTAGTCCGAACACCGGGGAGCTGTTTTTT
cdr3_length: 15; j_call: TRBJ2-7; d_call: -; v_call: TRBV7-2; clone_size: -; cdr3_aa: CASSLYLDPAYEQYF; cdr3_nt: TGTGCCAGCAGCTTATACTTGGACCCCGCCTACGAGCAGTACTTC
cdr3_length: 13; j_call: TRBJ1-2; d_call: TRBD1; v_call: TRBV6-5; clone_size: -; cdr3_aa: CASSYRQGGGYTF; cdr3_nt: TGTGCCAGCAGTTACCGACAGGGCGGTGGCTACACCTTC
cdr3_length: 12; j_call: TRBJ2-7; d_call: -; v_call: TRBV29-1; clone_size: -; cdr3_aa: CSVTASSYEQYF; cdr3_nt: TGCAGCGTTACGGCGAGCTCCTACGAGCAGTACTTC
cdr3_length: 14; j_call: TRBJ1-5; d_call: TRBD1; v_call: TRBV11-2; clone_size: many; cdr3_aa: CASRRTGGDQPQHF; cdr3_nt: TGTGCCAGCAGACGGACAGGGGGCGATCAGCCCCAGCATTTT
cdr3_length: 12; j_call: TRBJ2-5; d_call: TRBD1; v_call: TRBV12-5; clone_size: -; cdr3_aa: CASGSQGLYQYF; cdr3_nt: TGTGCTAGTGGTTCACAGGGGTTGTACCAGTACTTC
cdr3_length: 16; j_call: TRBJ1-6; d_call: TRBD1; v_call: TRBV5-1; clone_size: -; cdr3_aa: CASSRDRGSYNSPLHF; cdr3_nt: TGCGCCAGCAGTCGGGACAGGGGCTCCTATAATTCACCCCTCCACTTT
cdr3_length: 17; j_call: TRBJ2-5; d_call: -; v_call: TRBV5-6; clone_size: -; cdr3_aa: CASSFALLRDGQETQYF; cdr3_nt: TGTGCCAGCAGCTTCGCTTTGCTAAGGGACGGCCAAGAGACCCAGTACTTC
cdr3_length: 12; j_call: TRBJ2-3; d_call: -; v_call: TRBV10-3; clone_size: -; cdr3_aa: CAISPTEDTQYF; cdr3_nt: TGTGCCATCAGCCCGACGGAAGATACGCAGTATTTT
cdr3_length: 16; j_call: TRBJ1-3; d_call: -; v_call: TRBV7-8; clone_size: few; cdr3_aa: CASSLAPAAIGNTIYF; cdr3_nt: TGTGCCAGCAGCTTAGCCCCGGCAGCCATTGGAAACACCATATATTTT
cdr3_length: 15; j_call: TRBJ2-4; d_call: -; v_call: TRBV7-9; clone_size: -; cdr3_aa: CASSFSGAGENIQYF; cdr3_nt: TGTGCCAGCAGCTTCTCGGGGGCCGGAGAGAACATTCAGTACTTC
cdr3_length: 14; j_call: TRBJ2-2; d_call: TRBD1; v_call: TRBV18; clone_size: -; cdr3_aa: CASSPQGADGELFF; cdr3_nt: TGTGCCAGCTCACCACAGGGGGCGGACGGGGAGCTGTTTTTT
cdr3_length: 14; j_call: TRBJ2-5; d_call: TRBD2; v_call: TRBV13; clone_size: -; cdr3_aa: CASSSGTSVATQYF; cdr3_nt: TGTGCCAGCAGCTCCGGGACTAGCGTTGCGACCCAGTACTTC
cdr3_length: 14; j_call: TRBJ1-3; d_call: -; v_call: TRBV5-8; clone_size: -; cdr3_aa: CASSLVAGGNTIYF; cdr3_nt: TGTGCCAGCAGCTTGGTTGCAGGAGGAAACACCATATATTTT
cdr3_length: 14; j_call: TRBJ2-7; d_call: -; v_call: TRBV14; clone_size: many; cdr3_aa: CASSPGQGRYEQYF; cdr3_nt: TGTGCCAGCAGCCCCGGGCAGGGGCGCTACGAGCAGTACTTC
cdr3_length: 13; j_call: TRBJ1-5; d_call: -; v_call: TRBV10-1; clone_size: -; cdr3_aa: CASSGARAAAQHF; cdr3_nt: TGCGCCAGCAGTGGGGCCAGGGCGGCGGCCCAGCATTTT
cdr3_length: 17; j_call: TRBJ2-2; d_call: -; v_call: TRBV7-9; clone_size: few; cdr3_aa: CASSLLGRPGNTGELFF; cdr3_nt: TGTGCCAGCAGCTTATTAGGTCGGCCGGGTAACACCGGGGAGCTGTTTTTT
cdr3_length: 16; j_call: TRBJ2-2; d_call: TRBD2; v_call: TRBV7-7; clone_size: once; cdr3_aa: CASSPASGLNTGELFF; cdr3_nt: TGTGCTAGCAGCCCCGCTAGCGGGCTGAACACCGGGGAGCTGTTTTTT
cdr3_length: 14; j_call: TRBJ2-7; d_call: TRBD2; v_call: TRBV6-5; clone_size: -; cdr3_aa: CASTPQSGVSEQYF; cdr3_nt: TGTGCCAGCACCCCCCAGAGCGGGGTCAGCGAGCAGTACTTC
cdr3_length: 13; j_call: TRBJ1-1; d_call: TRBD1; v_call: TRBV5-1; clone_size: few; cdr3_aa: CASSRQGDTEAFF; cdr3_nt: TGCGCCAGCAGCAGGCAGGGGGACACTGAAGCTTTCTTT
cdr3_length: 16; j_call: TRBJ1-2; d_call: -; v_call: TRBV9; clone_size: -; cdr3_aa: CASSVATGGANYGYTF; cdr3_nt: TGTGCCAGCAGCGTAGCTACGGGAGGGGCAAACTATGGCTACACCTTC
cdr3_length: 13; j_call: TRBJ1-5; d_call: -; v_call: TRBV21-1; clone_size: -; cdr3_aa: CASSPRNILPNPF; cdr3_nt: TGTGCCAGCAGTCCCAGGAACATACTTCCCAACCCCTTT
cdr3_length: 13; j_call: TRBJ2-1; d_call: -; v_call: TRBV21-1; clone_size: once; cdr3_aa: CASSALADNEQFF; cdr3_nt: TGTGCCAGCAGCGCACTAGCGGACAATGAGCAGTTCTTC
cdr3_length: 14; j_call: TRBJ1-2; d_call: -; v_call: TRBV6-4; clone_size: -; cdr3_aa: CASSYGGSNYGYTF; cdr3_nt: TGTGCCAGCTCGTACGGGGGTTCTAACTATGGCTACACCTTC
cdr3_length: 13; j_call: TRBJ2-7; d_call: -; v_call: TRBV18; clone_size: -; cdr3_aa: CASSLLPSYEQYF; cdr3_nt: TGTGCCAGCTCTCTTTTACCCTCCTACGAGCAGTACTTC
cdr3_length: 16; j_call: TRBJ2-2; d_call: -; v_call: TRBV7-6; clone_size: -; cdr3_aa: CASSLGSRMFTGELFF; cdr3_nt: TGTGCCAGCAGCTTAGGTTCCCGAATGTTCACCGGGGAGCTGTTTTTT
cdr3_length: 16; j_call: TRBJ2-3; d_call: -; v_call: TRBV4-1; clone_size: few; cdr3_aa: CASSQDGGPFTDTQYF; cdr3_nt: TGCGCCAGCAGCCAAGATGGGGGCCCTTTCACAGATACGCAGTATTTT